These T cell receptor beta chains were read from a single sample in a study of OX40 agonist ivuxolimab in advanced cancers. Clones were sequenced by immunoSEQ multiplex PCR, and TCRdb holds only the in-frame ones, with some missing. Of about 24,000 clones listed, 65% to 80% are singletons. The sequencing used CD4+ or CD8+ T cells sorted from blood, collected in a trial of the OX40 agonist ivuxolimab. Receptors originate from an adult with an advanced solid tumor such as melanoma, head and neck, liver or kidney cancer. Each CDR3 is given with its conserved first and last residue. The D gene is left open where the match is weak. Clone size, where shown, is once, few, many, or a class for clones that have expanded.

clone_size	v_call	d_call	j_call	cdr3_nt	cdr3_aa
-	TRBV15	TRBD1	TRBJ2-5	TGTGCCACCAGCAGAGAGGGGCAGGGGGCATTGGAGACCCAGTACTTC	CATSREGQGALETQYF
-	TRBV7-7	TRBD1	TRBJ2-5	TGTGCCAGCAGCCGGGACAGGGCCCAGGAGACCCAGTACTTC	CASSRDRAQETQYF
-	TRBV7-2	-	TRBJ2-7	TGTGCCAGCAGCTTAGTTGGTCCCTACGAGCAGTACTTC	CASSLVGPYEQYF
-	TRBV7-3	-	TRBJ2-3	TGTGCCAGCAGCTTAATTCCTGGGAGCACAGATACGCAGTATTTT	CASSLIPGSTDTQYF
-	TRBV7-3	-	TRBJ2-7	TGTGCCAGCAGCGTGGACGGGGCCTACGAGCAGTACTTC	CASSVDGAYEQYF
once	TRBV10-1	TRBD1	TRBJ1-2	TGCGCCAGCAGTGAGTCCGCAGGGGGCGCTAACTATGGCTACACCTTC	CASSESAGGANYGYTF
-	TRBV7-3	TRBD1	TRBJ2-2	TGTGCCAGCAGCCCAACTACAGGGGGCTGGAACACCGGGGAGCTGTTTTTT	CASSPTTGGWNTGELFF
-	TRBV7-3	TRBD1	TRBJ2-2	TGTGCCAGCAGCCCACAGGGGGGAAGTAACACCGGGGAGCTGTTTTTT	CASSPQGGSNTGELFF
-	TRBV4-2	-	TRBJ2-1	TGTGCCAGCAGCCAAGAACCGAATTCCTACAATGAGCAGTTCTTC	CASSQEPNSYNEQFF
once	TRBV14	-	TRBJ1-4	TGTGCCAGCAGCCATGGGCGGGGAACTAATGAAAAACTGTTTTTT	CASSHGRGTNEKLFF
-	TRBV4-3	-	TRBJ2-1	TGCGCCAGCAGCCAAGGTGACGGAGCGGCTAACTACAATGAGCAGTTCTTC	CASSQGDGAANYNEQFF
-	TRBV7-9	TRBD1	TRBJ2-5	TGTGCCAGCAGCTTAGGACAGGGCCAGGAGACCCAGTACTTC	CASSLGQGQETQYF
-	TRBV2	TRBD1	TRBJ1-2	TGTGCCAGCCGGGGAAACCGGGGACAGGCTAACTATGGCTACACCTTC	CASRGNRGQANYGYTF
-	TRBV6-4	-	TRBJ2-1	TGTGCCAGCAGCTTGCTCGGGGATGAGCAGTTCTTC	CASSLLGDEQFF
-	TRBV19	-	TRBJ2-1	TGTGCCAGTAATCAGGTCCCCATATACAATGAGCAGTTCTTC	CASNQVPIYNEQFF
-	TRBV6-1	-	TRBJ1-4	TGTGCCAGCAGTGAAGGGGGTGGGGTGGGAAATGAAAAACTGTTTTTT	CASSEGGGVGNEKLFF
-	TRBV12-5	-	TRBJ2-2	TGTGCTAGTGCCCTCACAACACCCGGAGTTAGCCCTGACAGCTACACCGGGGAGCTGTTTTTT	CASALTTPGVSPDSYTGELFF